This record concerns one TCR beta chain sequence. The antigen remains unidentified. The data were obtained in a study of cytomegalovirus exposure and HLA in healthy donors. The V and J ends lost 6 bases and 5 bases, in that order; junction bases with no gene match: 9. The CDR3 has 14 residues. Germline V gene sequence: CDR1 LNHDA, CDR2 SQIVND (reference sequence). It was with 60 Vbeta and 13 Jbeta primers that the PCR ran. Some clones are missing from TCRdb's copy, which holds only in-frame ones; the method was immunoSEQ multiplex PCR. The table has roughly 190,000 clones, 70% to 80% seen once. Healthy bone marrow donors made up the cohort. Unrecorded immune exposure was likely among donors, who were nominally healthy when sampled. Study findings and constraints: In a later analysis, at a false discovery rate of 0.05, under 20,000 TCR beta sequences were associated with HLA alleles.

The V call is TRBV19, the J call TRBJ2-5; 7 bases map to TRBD1. Material: PBMCs. The receptor was isolated from a woman in her 50s in good health and CMV-seronegative. The CDR3: CASSRQGVGETQYF. DNA of the CDR3: TGTGCCAGTAGCCGCCAGGGGGTCGGGGAGACCCAGTACTTC.